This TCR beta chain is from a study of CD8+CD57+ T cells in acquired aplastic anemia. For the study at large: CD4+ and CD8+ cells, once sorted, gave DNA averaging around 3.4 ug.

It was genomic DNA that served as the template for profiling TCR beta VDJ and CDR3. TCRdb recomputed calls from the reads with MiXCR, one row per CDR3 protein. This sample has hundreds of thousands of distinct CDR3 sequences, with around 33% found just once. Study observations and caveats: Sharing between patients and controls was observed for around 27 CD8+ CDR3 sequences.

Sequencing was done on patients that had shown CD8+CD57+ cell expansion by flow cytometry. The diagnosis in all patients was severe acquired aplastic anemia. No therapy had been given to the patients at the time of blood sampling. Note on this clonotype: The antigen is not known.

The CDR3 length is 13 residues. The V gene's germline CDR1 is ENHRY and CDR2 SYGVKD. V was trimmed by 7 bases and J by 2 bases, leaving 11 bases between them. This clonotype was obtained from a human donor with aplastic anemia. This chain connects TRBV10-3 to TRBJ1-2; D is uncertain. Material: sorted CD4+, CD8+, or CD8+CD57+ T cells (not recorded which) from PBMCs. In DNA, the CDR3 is TGTGCCATCAATGGAGGGTTGAACTATGGCTACACCTTC. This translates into CAINGGLNYGYTF.